The rows below give T cell receptor beta chains drawn from one sample of a study of T cells in Graves' hyperthyroidism and ophthalmopathy. TCRdb fed the multiplex PCR reads into MiXCR, producing one record per CDR3 protein. The table records about 280,000 distinct CDR3 sequences, less than 30% of them present only once. The specimen was blood. These receptors originate from a man aged 40-55 years with Graves' hyperthyroidism that later progressed to Graves' ophthalmopathy. Both conserved end residues are part of each CDR3. The order of the fields is clone size, V gene, CDR3 protein. Clone size is stated in some rows and not others, as once, few, many or a class when expanded.

abundance: once; v_gene: TRBV6-1; CDR3aa: CASIDHPTSVGYGYTF
abundance: many; v_gene: TRBV27; CDR3aa: CASSSAIEGEQYF
abundance: many; v_gene: TRBV11-2; CDR3aa: CASSPLALALYGGELFF
abundance: few; v_gene: TRBV7-2; CDR3aa: CASSLAPSGGRWETQYF
abundance: .; v_gene: TRBV30; CDR3aa: CAWSQQPGQPQHF
abundance: many; v_gene: TRBV2; CDR3aa: CASSDRVPPGYTF
abundance: .; v_gene: TRBV6-1; CDR3aa: CASSKQQTYEQHF
abundance: many; v_gene: TRBV27; CDR3aa: CASRTANTEAFF
abundance: many; v_gene: TRBV11-2; CDR3aa: CASSLAGGGGPQYF
abundance: .; v_gene: TRBV6-5; CDR3aa: CASSYPGLTGELFF
abundance: .; v_gene: TRBV6-1; CDR3aa: CASTPGQGVYGYTF